The present T cell receptor (beta chain) was sequenced within a study of control samples from healthy donors and cancer patients. Germline V lookup: CDR1 MNHEY, CDR2 SVGAGI. This CDR3 contains 12 residues. V shed 8 bases and J shed 3 bases, with 11 bases lying between them. This clone was observed once. Data came from immunoSEQ multiplex PCR; TCRdb stores just in-frame clones and leaves some out. The table lists roughly 51,000 clones, around 90% of them singletons. The rearrangement uses TRBV6-5 and TRBJ2-7; possibly TRBD1 for D (6 bases). The TCR was taken from a man aged 35-49 years with colorectal cancer. Sequencing was carried out using PBMCs. The CDR3 protein is CASGDTIYEQYF. The CDR3, as DNA: TGTGCCAGCGGGGACACCATCTACGAGCAGTACTTC.